This is a list of T cell receptor beta chains from one sample in a study of cytomegalovirus exposure and HLA in healthy donors. Using immunoSEQ multiplex PCR, the repertoire was profiled, and TCRdb retains in-frame clones only, with some absent. The sample contains approximately 84,000 clones, over 75% of which appear only once. The sequencing input was PBMCs. Receptor source: a male donor in good health and CMV-seropositive. CDR3s include the opening cysteine and the closing phenylalanine or tryptophan. The D gene is left open where the match is weak. The size entry is marked missing in some rows and otherwise reads once, few, many or a size class.

v_call: TRBV5-5
clone_size: few
d_call: -
j_call: TRBJ2-7
cdr3_aa: CASNQDSSYEQYF
cdr3_nt: TGTGCCAGCAACCAGGACTCCTCCTACGAGCAGTACTTC

v_call: TRBV4-3
clone_size: -
d_call: TRBD1
j_call: TRBJ2-2
cdr3_aa: CASSQGGQGRNTGELFF
cdr3_nt: TGCGCCAGCAGCCAAGGAGGACAGGGGCGGAACACCGGGGAGCTGTTTTTT

v_call: TRBV6-5
clone_size: -
d_call: -
j_call: TRBJ2-2
cdr3_aa: CASSYVEAPTGELFF
cdr3_nt: TGTGCCAGCAGTTATGTGGAGGCGCCCACCGGGGAGCTGTTTTTT

v_call: TRBV7-2
clone_size: -
d_call: TRBD1
j_call: TRBJ1-2
cdr3_aa: CASSPGQAPLYGYTF
cdr3_nt: TGTGCCAGCAGCCCGGGACAGGCCCCTCTCTATGGCTACACCTTC

v_call: TRBV7-9
clone_size: -
d_call: -
j_call: TRBJ2-7
cdr3_aa: CASSSTGGYEQYF
cdr3_nt: TGTGCCAGCAGCTCCACGGGTGGCTACGAGCAGTACTTC

v_call: TRBV28
clone_size: -
d_call: -
j_call: TRBJ2-7
cdr3_aa: CASSLRPLYEQYF
cdr3_nt: TGTGCCAGCAGTTTACGTCCCCTCTACGAGCAGTACTTC

v_call: TRBV5-4
clone_size: -
d_call: -
j_call: TRBJ2-7
cdr3_aa: CASSTELDSSAHEQYF
cdr3_nt: TGTGCCAGCAGCACCGAACTGGACAGTTCCGCCCACGAGCAGTACTTC

v_call: TRBV30
clone_size: few
d_call: -
j_call: TRBJ1-5
cdr3_aa: CAWSVGVQHQPQHF
cdr3_nt: TGTGCCTGGAGTGTAGGGGTCCAACATCAGCCCCAGCATTTT

v_call: TRBV11-2
clone_size: once
d_call: TRBD1
j_call: TRBJ2-7
cdr3_aa: CASSLEVTGREQYF
cdr3_nt: TGTGCCAGCAGCTTAGAGGTGACAGGGCGCGAGCAGTACTTC

v_call: TRBV28
clone_size: -
d_call: -
j_call: TRBJ1-1
cdr3_aa: CASSRQVNTEAFF
cdr3_nt: TGTGCCAGCAGTAGACAGGTTAACACTGAAGCTTTCTTT

v_call: TRBV6-5
clone_size: -
d_call: TRBD1
j_call: TRBJ2-7
cdr3_aa: CASSYSPTGGDEQYF
cdr3_nt: TGTGCCAGCAGTTACTCCCCGACAGGGGGGGACGAGCAGTACTTC

v_call: TRBV6-5
clone_size: once
d_call: -
j_call: TRBJ2-2
cdr3_aa: CASSYQGSGELFF
cdr3_nt: TGTGCCAGCAGTTATCAAGGGAGCGGGGAGCTGTTTTTT

v_call: TRBV18
clone_size: few
d_call: -
j_call: TRBJ1-5
cdr3_aa: CASSPRVGDQPQHF
cdr3_nt: TGTGCCAGCTCACCCAGGGTAGGGGATCAGCCCCAGCATTTT

v_call: TRBV30
clone_size: once
d_call: TRBD1
j_call: TRBJ1-6
cdr3_aa: CAWSSRGTGRDSPLHF
cdr3_nt: TGTGCCTGGAGTTCCCGAGGGACAGGAAGAGACTCACCCCTCCACTTT

v_call: TRBV4-3
clone_size: medium-sized
d_call: -
j_call: TRBJ2-7
cdr3_aa: CASSQAMGEAYEQYF
cdr3_nt: TGCGCCAGCAGCCAAGCCATGGGTGAGGCTTACGAGCAGTACTTC

v_call: TRBV6-1
clone_size: few
d_call: -
j_call: TRBJ1-2
cdr3_aa: CASRPGPANYGYTF
cdr3_nt: TGTGCCAGCAGACCAGGGCCCGCTAACTATGGCTACACCTTC

v_call: TRBV9
clone_size: -
d_call: -
j_call: TRBJ1-4
cdr3_aa: CASSVGLVEKLFF
cdr3_nt: TGTGCCAGCAGCGTCGGGTTGGTGGAAAAACTGTTTTTT

v_call: TRBV7-3
clone_size: -
d_call: -
j_call: TRBJ2-6
cdr3_aa: CASSNPRDRNVLTF
cdr3_nt: TGTGCCAGCAGCAACCCCCGCGACAGGAACGTCCTGACTTTC

v_call: TRBV14
clone_size: -
d_call: TRBD1
j_call: TRBJ2-1
cdr3_aa: CASRPDRGPNNEQFF
cdr3_nt: TGTGCCAGCAGACCGGACAGGGGGCCCAACAATGAGCAGTTCTTC

v_call: TRBV30
clone_size: -
d_call: -
j_call: TRBJ2-2
cdr3_aa: CAWTFDRPRGGELFF
cdr3_nt: TGTGCCTGGACCTTCGACAGGCCTCGAGGCGGGGAGCTGTTTTTT

v_call: TRBV5-1
clone_size: -
d_call: -
j_call: TRBJ2-7
cdr3_aa: CASSLAGAAEQYF
cdr3_nt: TGCGCCAGCAGCTTGGCAGGGGCGGCAGAGCAGTACTTC

v_call: TRBV5-8
clone_size: -
d_call: TRBD2
j_call: TRBJ2-2
cdr3_aa: CASSLAGKNTGELFF
cdr3_nt: TGTGCCAGCAGCCTAGCGGGGAAGAACACCGGGGAGCTGTTTTTT

v_call: TRBV30
clone_size: -
d_call: TRBD1
j_call: TRBJ1-5
cdr3_aa: CAWSGDRASSNQPQHF
cdr3_nt: TGTGCCTGGAGTGGGGACAGGGCGTCCAGCAATCAGCCCCAGCATTTT

v_call: TRBV6-5
clone_size: -
d_call: TRBD2
j_call: TRBJ2-3
cdr3_aa: CASSYTAGVGDTQYF
cdr3_nt: TGTGCCAGCAGTTACACAGCGGGGGTGGGAGATACGCAGTATTTT

v_call: TRBV28
clone_size: -
d_call: TRBD2
j_call: TRBJ2-1
cdr3_aa: CASSPSLAGGRGAYNEQFF
cdr3_nt: TGTGCCAGCAGTCCATCGCTAGCGGGAGGGCGTGGCGCCTACAATGAGCAGTTCTTC

v_call: TRBV7-2
clone_size: -
d_call: TRBD2
j_call: TRBJ2-2
cdr3_aa: CASSSSSGIGGELFF
cdr3_nt: TGTGCCAGCAGCTCCTCAAGCGGGATAGGGGGGGAGCTGTTTTTT

v_call: TRBV14
clone_size: -
d_call: TRBD1
j_call: TRBJ2-5
cdr3_aa: CASSPSGTGRCQETQYF
cdr3_nt: TGTGCCAGCAGCCCCTCCGGGACAGGTAGGTGCCAAGAGACCCAGTACTTC

v_call: TRBV27
clone_size: many
d_call: TRBD1
j_call: TRBJ1-2
cdr3_aa: CASKGQSYGYTF
cdr3_nt: TGTGCCAGCAAGGGACAGAGCTATGGCTACACCTTC

v_call: TRBV5-1
clone_size: -
d_call: TRBD1
j_call: TRBJ2-7
cdr3_aa: CASSSGGQGSSYEQYF
cdr3_nt: TGCGCCAGCAGCTCGGGAGGACAGGGGAGCTCCTACGAGCAGTACTTC

v_call: TRBV4-2
clone_size: -
d_call: -
j_call: TRBJ2-6
cdr3_aa: CASSQDRGIHSGANVLTF
cdr3_nt: TGTGCCAGCAGCCAAGATCGGGGGATACACTCTGGGGCCAACGTCCTGACTTTC

v_call: TRBV18
clone_size: -
d_call: -
j_call: TRBJ2-4
cdr3_aa: CASSPDASTGIQYF
cdr3_nt: TGTGCCAGCTCACCGGACGCGTCCACGGGAATTCAGTACTTC

v_call: TRBV18
clone_size: -
d_call: -
j_call: TRBJ1-2
cdr3_aa: CASSPTGQYGYTF
cdr3_nt: TGTGCCAGCTCACCAACAGGACAGTATGGCTACACCTTC

v_call: TRBV7-8
clone_size: -
d_call: -
j_call: TRBJ2-7
cdr3_aa: CASSVGGASSYEQYF
cdr3_nt: TGTGCCAGCAGCGTTGGTGGGGCATCCTCCTACGAGCAGTACTTC

v_call: TRBV5-1
clone_size: -
d_call: -
j_call: TRBJ2-3
cdr3_aa: CASSLGSGGTDTQYF
cdr3_nt: TGCGCCAGCAGCCTCGGTTCAGGAGGTACAGATACGCAGTATTTT

v_call: TRBV28
clone_size: -
d_call: TRBD2
j_call: TRBJ2-6
cdr3_aa: CASSASGRDGANVLTF
cdr3_nt: TGTGCCAGCAGTGCTAGCGGGAGGGATGGGGCCAACGTCCTGACTTTC

v_call: TRBV18
clone_size: -
d_call: TRBD1
j_call: TRBJ1-4
cdr3_aa: CASSPNILSTGGSEKLFF
cdr3_nt: TGTGCCAGCTCACCCAATATCCTTTCGACAGGGGGCAGCGAAAAACTGTTTTTT

v_call: TRBV11-3
clone_size: -
d_call: TRBD1
j_call: TRBJ2-2
cdr3_aa: CASSWTGSGELFF
cdr3_nt: TGTGCCAGCAGCTGGACAGGGAGCGGGGAGCTGTTTTTT

v_call: TRBV5-1
clone_size: -
d_call: TRBD2
j_call: TRBJ2-7
cdr3_aa: CASSPEVAGLSYEQYF
cdr3_nt: TGCGCCAGCAGCCCTGAGGTAGCGGGTCTCTCCTACGAGCAGTACTTC

v_call: TRBV27
clone_size: -
d_call: TRBD2
j_call: TRBJ2-7
cdr3_aa: CASSLRPGLAGSYEQYF
cdr3_nt: TGTGCCAGCAGTTTAAGACCGGGACTAGCGGGATCCTACGAGCAGTACTTC

v_call: TRBV25-1
clone_size: few
d_call: -
j_call: TRBJ1-2
cdr3_aa: CASRGGAFGYTF
cdr3_nt: TGTGCCAGCCGTGGGGGCGCTTTTGGCTACACCTTC

v_call: TRBV19
clone_size: -
d_call: -
j_call: TRBJ1-1
cdr3_aa: CASGRNTEAFF
cdr3_nt: TGTGCCAGTGGCAGGAACACTGAAGCTTTCTTT

v_call: TRBV30
clone_size: few
d_call: -
j_call: TRBJ1-1
cdr3_aa: CAWSVALGNTEAFF
cdr3_nt: TGTGCCTGGAGTGTAGCCCTAGGGAACACTGAAGCTTTCTTT

v_call: TRBV5-1
clone_size: -
d_call: TRBD2
j_call: TRBJ2-1
cdr3_aa: CASSMTSGNNEQFF
cdr3_nt: TGCGCCAGCAGCATGACTAGCGGCAACAATGAGCAGTTCTTC

v_call: TRBV30
clone_size: -
d_call: TRBD1
j_call: TRBJ2-2
cdr3_aa: CAWSSPGQGAIGELFF
cdr3_nt: TGTGCCTGGAGTAGCCCGGGACAGGGGGCAATCGGGGAGCTGTTTTTT

v_call: TRBV5-4
clone_size: -
d_call: TRBD2
j_call: TRBJ2-1
cdr3_aa: CASSRLAGNYNEQFF
cdr3_nt: TGTGCCAGCAGCCGACTAGCGGGCAACTACAATGAGCAGTTCTTC

v_call: TRBV10-2
clone_size: -
d_call: TRBD1
j_call: TRBJ2-3
cdr3_aa: CASSQGADTQYF
cdr3_nt: TGCGCCAGCAGTCAGGGGGCAGATACGCAGTATTTT

v_call: TRBV2
clone_size: -
d_call: -
j_call: TRBJ1-2
cdr3_aa: CASSVSLQRAQGYTF
cdr3_nt: TGTGCCAGCAGTGTAAGCCTTCAGAGGGCCCAGGGCTACACCTTC

v_call: TRBV9
clone_size: -
d_call: -
j_call: TRBJ2-3
cdr3_aa: CASSVGGLTDTQYF
cdr3_nt: TGTGCCAGCAGCGTAGGCGGGCTCACAGATACGCAGTATTTT

v_call: TRBV5-1
clone_size: once
d_call: TRBD1
j_call: TRBJ2-7
cdr3_aa: CASSSGTVSYEQYF
cdr3_nt: TGCGCCAGCAGCTCTGGGACAGTGTCCTACGAGCAGTACTTC

v_call: TRBV27
clone_size: -
d_call: TRBD1
j_call: TRBJ1-5
cdr3_aa: CASSLSAGGMPQHF
cdr3_nt: TGTGCCAGCAGTTTATCGGCAGGGGGAATGCCCCAGCATTTT

v_call: TRBV11-1
clone_size: -
d_call: TRBD1
j_call: TRBJ1-1
cdr3_aa: CASSLGQRVVNTEAFF
cdr3_nt: TGTGCCAGCAGCCTGGGACAGAGGGTCGTGAACACTGAAGCTTTCTTT

v_call: TRBV19
clone_size: -
d_call: -
j_call: TRBJ2-2
cdr3_aa: CASTPPSGWARTGELFF
cdr3_nt: TGTGCCAGTACTCCACCCTCGGGGTGGGCGCGCACCGGGGAGCTGTTTTTT

v_call: TRBV19
clone_size: -
d_call: -
j_call: TRBJ1-4
cdr3_aa: CASRQLNEKLFF
cdr3_nt: TGTGCCAGTCGACAGCTCAATGAAAAACTGTTTTTT

v_call: TRBV27
clone_size: -
d_call: TRBD1
j_call: TRBJ2-3
cdr3_aa: CASSFLGGADTQYF
cdr3_nt: TGTGCCAGCAGTTTTTTAGGGGGCGCAGATACGCAGTATTTT

v_call: TRBV10-3
clone_size: -
d_call: TRBD1
j_call: TRBJ1-1
cdr3_aa: CAIRGGQGNTEAFF
cdr3_nt: TGTGCCATCAGGGGAGGACAGGGGAACACTGAAGCTTTCTTT

v_call: TRBV6-4
clone_size: few
d_call: -
j_call: TRBJ1-1
cdr3_aa: CASKPHGETNTEAFF
cdr3_nt: TGTGCCAGCAAACCTCATGGGGAGACCAACACTGAAGCTTTCTTT

v_call: TRBV28
clone_size: -
d_call: TRBD2
j_call: TRBJ2-7
cdr3_aa: CASSSRSSGSPYEQYF
cdr3_nt: TGTGCCAGCAGTTCCCGGAGTAGCGGGAGTCCCTACGAGCAGTACTTC

v_call: TRBV2
clone_size: once
d_call: -
j_call: TRBJ1-5
cdr3_aa: CASGVGASNQPQHF
cdr3_nt: TGTGCCAGCGGAGTGGGGGCGAGCAATCAGCCCCAGCATTTT

v_call: TRBV7-9
clone_size: -
d_call: -
j_call: TRBJ1-1
cdr3_aa: CASSSKSNTEAFF
cdr3_nt: TGTGCCAGCAGCTCTAAGTCGAACACTGAAGCTTTCTTT